The TCR beta chain under discussion was sequenced for a study of identifying expanded T cells in peripheral blood (dated by TCRdb to about 2019). As for the study more broadly: Technical replicates were generated by sequencing separate aliquots of the same genomic DNA pool, and four replicates were compared pairwise. Broad study findings and their caveats: Both the number of clones called differentially abundant and the false-positive rate were significantly reduced by the beta-binomial model across all healthy-donor time intervals. Between technical replicates the binomial model flagged approximately 1.2 differentially abundant clones, whereas over around two weeks the binomial model flagged about 15 and over about 4 weeks 19 to 20. In all healthy donors, the variance in clone template counts between samples taken roughly 14 days apart rose significantly as total template count increased. The authors expected that over much longer intervals, such as months to years, biological variance in healthy repertoires might increase even further.

About this clone itself: Its antigen is not yet known. The input lacks base qualities; no much larger clone sits a single base away.

No immune events, such as infections, were documented for the healthy donors during the collection period. Blood repertoires from healthy donors were used as a training cohort for calibrating time-dependent variance in a beta-binomial model of differential abundance of T-cell clones. There were about 10 healthy donors in the training cohort, of whom 3 were female and 7 were male. On average the donors were 43 years old, and their ages spanned about 29 to 65 years. Whole blood was collected from each healthy donor at three time points spaced two to three weeks apart and obtained from a commercial supplier. For immunosequencing, genomic DNA was extracted from unsorted whole blood. TCRbeta CDR3 regions were profiled by bias-controlled multiplex PCR amplification of genomic DNA with the immunoSEQ Assay. In the paper's pipeline: To quantify the absolute abundance of each unique TCRbeta CDR3 region, the sequences were collapsed and filtered. Two models were used to test differential abundance: a binomial model (Fisher-equivalent) and a beta-binomial model that adds time-dependent variance fitted from healthy donors. Clones with fewer than 5 combined templates were removed, and differential abundance was called for clones with a Benjamini-Hochberg FDR below 0.01. The form v = (b*log(k)+a)^2 was used to model beta-binomial variance as a function of total template count across the two samples. Not all clones reach the TCRdb copy of this immuneACCESS table, which keeps in-frame sequences only. Checked studies attribute under half of the gap to unresolved V genes and leave the rest unexplained. Clone size and V and J calls were adopted from that table, with D and trimming inferred from the DNA. The sample table shows over 65,000 clones, and about 87% are seen once. The ten largest account for 7.3% of the sample.

Taken from the germline V gene (reference sequence), the CDR1 and CDR2 loops are GTSNPN and SVGIG. Deletion took 1 base off V and 2 bases off J, with a span of 9 bases between the germline ends. The CDR3 runs 14 amino acids, cysteine and phenylalanine included. The sequence is cut down to CDR3 DNA, 42 bases in frame from base 1. This TCR came from a person between 18 and 75 years old in good health. Sequencing input: blood. The sequence links TRBV30 to TRBJ1-5; a tentative D call is TRBD1 (5 bases match). The CDR3 reads CAWSGQGGNQPQHF. The nucleotide sequence reads as follows: TGTGCCTGGAGTGGTCAAGGGGGCAATCAGCCCCAGCATTTT.